This passage covers 12 T cell receptor beta chains from one sample sequenced in a study of untreated major depressive disorder. Study-wide results and limits: Compared with controls, depressed patients showed more TRBV05-01 (Vbeta 5.1) usage in CD4+ T cells.

These receptors' antigens are unknown. The repertoire was sequenced with immunoSEQ multiplex PCR; TCRdb's copy has only in-frame clones and lacks some. The data contain about 19,000 clones, 92% of them seen just once; the ten biggest clones take up 0.6%. The specimen was CD4+ T cells from PBMCs. Every receptor here comes from a woman aged 40-49 years with major depressive disorder.

This clone appeared a few times. This chain links TRBV28 with TRBJ1-2; unclear D gene. CDR3 length equals 11 residues. CDR1 and CDR2 from the germline V gene are MDHEN and SYDVKM. The V end lost 5 bases, the J end lost 3 bases, and 4 bases lay between the germline ends. The CDR3 here is CASSDYYGYTF. In nucleotides, the CDR3 is TGTGCCAGCAGTGACTACTATGGCTACACCTTC.

The chain couples TRBV19 to TRBJ2-2, with 8 bases lining up with TRBD1. Germline CDR1 and CDR2: LNHDA and SQIVND (reference sequence). V shed 7 bases and J 1 base; nucleotides not matched to a gene: 11. This CDR3 spans 17 amino acids. CDR3 loop: CASITGQGGLNTGELFF. In DNA, the CDR3 is TGTGCCAGTATAACCGGACAGGGAGGACTGAACACCGGGGAGCTGTTTTTT.

This clone occurred once. At one of its ends the junction is not consistent with the germline gene, which may arise from a read error. J is TRBJ1-2 and V is TRBV28, with 8 bases lining up with TRBD1. The germline V gene has CDR1 MDHEN and CDR2 SYDVKM. This CDR3 spans 14 amino acids. The CDR3 sequence: CASSLPHDRGRGAF. The CDR3 bases are TGTGCCAGCAGTTTACCGCACGACAGGGGTCGTGGAGCCTTC.

The rearrangement links TRBV6-9 to TRBJ1-2; D call uncertain. Germline CDR1 MNHGY, CDR2 SVAAGI. This CDR3 has 17 residues. Trimming took off 0 bases at V and 4 bases at J, with 18 bases between the two ends. DNA for the CDR3: TGTGCCAGCAGTTATTCGAGGATGAGGGTATGGGGCTATGGCTACACCTTC. This encodes CASSYSRMRVWGYGYTF.

This sequence joins TRBV2 and TRBJ2-7, with TRBD2 matching over 13 bases. The CDR3 length is 15 residues. Germline CDR1 SNHLY, CDR2 FYNNEI. V was pared by 7 bases and J by 2 bases, with 5 bases of the junction left unmatched. The CDR3 loop reads CASTAGLAGAYEQYF. CDR3 nucleotides: TGTGCCAGCACTGCCGGACTAGCGGGGGCCTACGAGCAGTACTTC. The full variable domain, in which reference TRBV2 and TRBJ2-7 provide the parts outside the CDR3, is EPEVTQTPSHQVTQMGQEVILRCVPISNHLYFYWYRQILGQKVEFLVSFYNNEISEKSEIFDDQFSVERPDGSNFTLKIRSTKLEDSAMYFCASTAGLAGAYEQYFGPGTRLTVT.

The V and J genes are TRBV14 and TRBJ2-7; tentative D call: TRBD2 (6 bases). CDR3 length equals 13 residues. Trimming pared 3 bases from V and 9 bases from J, leaving 15 bases between. CDR1 is SGHDN and CDR2 is FVKESK in the germline V gene. CDR3 DNA sequence: TGTGCCAGCAGCCATACCGGAGCGGGCCTGCAGTACGTC. Its protein product is CASSHTGAGLQYV.

The chain is built from TRBV2 and TRBJ1-1; D ambiguous. The CDR3 has 12 amino acids. Trimming removed 5 bases from V and 6 bases from J, with 10 bases in between. Germline V gene sequence: CDR1 SNHLY, CDR2 FYNNEI. The CDR3 sequence: CASSPRVAEAFF. CDR3 coding DNA: TGTGCCAGCAGTCCAAGAGTAGCTGAAGCTTTCTTT.

This clone has just a few counts. Other DNA sequences of this sample code for an identical CDR3. This chain joins TRBV27 and TRBJ1-1; TRBD1 matches 7 bases. CDR1 is MNHEY and CDR2 is SMNVEV in the germline V gene (reference sequence). V lost 7 bases, J lost 1 base, and 6 bases stayed unmatched. The CDR3 consists of 14 residues. CDR3 DNA sequence: TGTGCCAGCAACAGACAGGGACCGAACACTGAAGCTTTCTTT. Residues: CASNRQGPNTEAFF.

This sequence joins TRBV19 and TRBJ1-1; no reliable D call. The V gene lost 6 bases and the J gene lost 8 bases, with 16 bases spanning the gap. The CDR3 covers 13 residues. In germline, CDR1 is LNHDA, CDR2 SQIVND (reference sequence). The CDR3: CASSNVGGQEAFF. The CDR3 region has the DNA TGTGCCAGTAGCAACGTGGGAGGTCAGGAAGCTTTCTTT.

This chain uses TRBV25-1 with TRBJ1-1; 7 bases are a match to TRBD1. The CDR3 is 15 residues long. With 4 bases clipped from V and 0 bases from J, the junction kept 5 bases outside the gene matches. Germline V lookup: CDR1 MGHDK, CDR2 SYGVNS. The CDR3 loop is CASSVGQLMNTEAFF. CDR3 DNA: TGTGCCAGCAGTGTGGGACAGCTGATGAACACTGAAGCTTTCTTT.

V gene TRBV5-1 combines with J gene TRBJ2-3; TRBD1 matches 10 bases. This CDR3 comprises 16 residues. With 0 bases clipped from V and 4 bases from J, the junction kept 5 bases outside the gene matches. CDR1 SGHRS and CDR2 YFSETQ come from the germline V gene. CDR3 loop: CASSLGQGARADTQYF. The CDR3 region has the DNA TGCGCCAGCAGCTTGGGACAGGGGGCGAGGGCAGATACGCAGTATTTT.

V is TRBV19 and J is TRBJ2-1; the D gene is possibly TRBD2 (6 bases). The V gene lost 4 bases and the J gene lost 3 bases, with 19 bases spanning the gap. This CDR3 comprises 17 residues. Germline V gives CDR1 LNHDA, CDR2 SQIVND (reference sequence). Written as DNA, the CDR3 is TGTGCCAGTAGTACCTCCGGGACTCTCATCAGCTACAATGAGCAGTTCTTC. It is translated as CASSTSGTLISYNEQFF.